This TCR beta chain came from a study of blood T cell repertoires in COVID-19. Measured with immunoSEQ multiplex PCR; TCRdb has only the in-frame clones, and not every one. Found here are under 75,000 clones, just over 85% of them singletons; the top ten hold less than 20%. The sequence was collected from a woman aged 80 or over with active COVID-19. Sequencing was performed on peripheral blood.

For the CDR3, the DNA is TGTGCCAGCAGCCCTCGGACAGGGGTGAACTATGGCTACACCTTC. It codes for CASSPRTGVNYGYTF. The rearrangement joins TRBV7-2 to TRBJ1-2; 9 bases match TRBD1. The CDR3 contains 15 residues. CDR1 and CDR2 (germline): SGHTA, FQGNSA. V trimming: 5 bases; J trimming: 2 bases; junction bases outside the gene matches: 6.